The 30 T cell receptor beta chains below come from one sample, sequenced in a study. MiXCR was run by TCRdb on the RT-PCR reads, yielding one entry per CDR3 protein. The sample includes fewer than 800,000 distinct CDR3 sequences, 14% of them seen just once. Sequencing used memory CD4+ T cells from blood. All receptors derive from a female donor in good health, serving as a healthy control.

The chain recombines TRBV20-1 with TRBJ1-3; D not resolved. The V and J ends lost 3 bases and 3 bases respectively, with 9 bases between them. CDR1 and CDR2 (germline): DFQATT, SNEGSKA (reference sequence). The CDR3 length is 13 residues. CDR3 region: CSARENLGNTIYF. CDR3 coding DNA: TGCAGTGCTAGGGAGAACCTTGGAAACACCATATATTTT.

In this sample, this clonotype turned up a few times. This chain links TRBV28 with TRBJ2-7; 7 bases are shared with TRBD1. Germline-derived CDR1 and CDR2 are MDHEN and SYDVKM. Trimming cost V 7 bases and J 3 bases; bases outside gene matches: 6. This CDR3 has 13 amino acids. The CDR3 nucleotides are TGTGCCAGCACGGACAGGTTGTTCTACGAGCAGTACTTC. Its protein is CASTDRLFYEQYF.

The chain employs TRBV6-2 or TRBV6-3 and TRBJ2-7; TRBD2 agrees at 12 bases. The CDR3 consists of 14 residues. The J segment lost 3 bases and the V segment lost 6 bases, leaving 3 bases of the junction unmatched. From germline, CDR1 is MNHEY and CDR2 SVGEGT. In DNA, the CDR3 is TGTGCCAGCAGCAGGACTAGCGGGGTCTACGAGCAGTACTTC. It is translated as CASSRTSGVYEQYF.

This clonotype was seen many times. The chain combines TRBV29-1 with TRBJ2-1, with TRBD1 matching over 8 bases. The CDR3 contains 15 residues. Looked up from germline, CDR1 is SQVTM and CDR2 is ANQGSEA. Unmatched junction bases numbered 17, after V lost 7 bases and J lost 9 bases. The CDR3 DNA is TGCAGCGCCACTTCCCTAGGACAGGGACTTGGTGAGCAGTTCTTC. This codes for CSATSLGQGLGEQFF.

This clonotype was seen ten or more times. The V call is TRBV5-1, the J call TRBJ2-3, with D uncertain. V was cut by 7 bases and J by 6 bases, with 18 bases left in between. This CDR3 contains 14 residues. CDR1 is SGHRS and CDR2 is YFSETQ in the germline V gene. The CDR3 region has the DNA TGCGCCAGCGCCGAACGGCAGGTTCAGGATACGCAGTATTTT. Translation gives CASAERQVQDTQYF.

The CDR3: CASSYRATLPTYEQYF. The CDR3 bases are TGTGCCAGCAGTTACCGTGCGACACTTCCGACCTACGAGCAGTACTTC. This chain links TRBV6-5 with TRBJ2-7; no firm D call. Germline CDR1 MNHEY, CDR2 SVGAGI. The CDR3 consists of 16 residues. V was trimmed by 2 bases and J by 2 bases, leaving 16 bases between them.

This clonotype came up a few times. This chain connects TRBV11-1 to TRBJ2-1; D uncertain. The V and J ends lost 1 base and 9 bases respectively, with 7 bases between them. The V gene's germline CDR1 is SGHAT and CDR2 FQDESV (reference sequence). The CDR3 runs to 12 residues. The CDR3 here is CASSLEVVEQFF. CDR3 DNA sequence: TGTGCCAGCAGCTTAGAAGTGGTTGAGCAGTTCTTC.

This clonotype was recorded many times. The chain couples TRBV7-2 to TRBJ2-7, with D possibly matching TRBD2 (6 bases). V gave up 1 base and J gave up 3 bases, with 10 bases separating them. The CDR3 runs to 14 residues. CDR1 and CDR2 from the germline V gene are SGHTA and FQGNSA. CDR3 DNA sequence: TGTGCCAGCAGCTTAGTAGGTAGCGGCTACGAGCAGTACTTC. Translated, it gives CASSLVGSGYEQYF. Combining the CDR3 with reference TRBV7-2 and TRBJ2-7 gives the whole variable domain GAGVSQSPSNKVTEKGKDVELRCDPISGHTALYWYRQSLGQGLEFLIYFQGNSAPDKSGLPSDRFSAERTGGSVSTLTIQRTQQEDSAVYLCASSLVGSGYEQYFGPGTRLTVT.

The gene calls are TRBV6-5 and TRBJ2-5; TRBD2 is a possible D gene (6 bases). The germline V and J ends were trimmed by 2 bases and 5 bases, with 12 bases remaining between them. Per germline, CDR1 MNHEY and CDR2 SVGAGI. There are 14 residues in the CDR3. The CDR3 here is CASSYPGLQETQYF. In DNA, the CDR3 is TGTGCCAGCAGTTACCCGGGACTCCAGGAGACCCAGTACTTC.

This clonotype showed up just a few times. The J gene is TRBJ2-1, the V gene TRBV9; D is unresolved. V gave up 4 bases and J gave up 0 bases, with 14 bases separating them. The CDR3 has 16 residues. Germline values: CDR1 SGDLS, CDR2 YYNGEE. In DNA, the CDR3 is TGTGCCAGCAGCCTACAGACTCTTAGCTCCTACAATGAGCAGTTCTTC. Its translation is CASSLQTLSSYNEQFF.

This clonotype was observed at least ten times. The chain links TRBV27 to TRBJ2-2, with TRBD2 matching 10 bases. V was pared by 5 bases and J by 2 bases, with 5 bases of the junction left unmatched. Germline values: CDR1 MNHEY, CDR2 SMNVEV (reference sequence). The CDR3 sequence is 16 residues long. The CDR3 protein is CASSIRLAGNTGELFF. Written as DNA, the CDR3 is TGTGCCAGCAGTATAAGACTAGCGGGTAACACCGGGGAGCTGTTTTTT.

CDR3 residues: CASKGGLTGANVLTF. The CDR3, as DNA: TGTGCCAGCAAGGGGGGCCTAACTGGGGCCAACGTCCTGACTTTC. This chain connects TRBV11-1 to TRBJ2-6; D possibly uses TRBD1 or TRBD2 (6 bases each). The CDR3 totals 15 residues. Germline CDR1 is SGHAT and CDR2 is FQDESV (reference sequence). V was pared by 7 bases and J by 2 bases, with 12 bases between.

The rearrangement joins TRBV20-1 to TRBJ1-2; 7 nucleotides align to TRBD1. Germline assignment: CDR1 DFQATT and CDR2 SNEGSKA (reference sequence). The CDR3 has 12 residues. With V trimmed by 3 bases and J by 6 bases, 4 bases remained unmatched. The CDR3 DNA sequence: TGCAGTGCTAGTTATAGGGGGCATGGCTACACCTTC. Its translation: CSASYRGHGYTF.

This clonotype was recorded at least ten times. The chain recombines TRBV29-1 with TRBJ2-3; D remains unclear. Germline V gene sequence: CDR1 SQVTM, CDR2 ANQGSEA. This CDR3 has 15 amino acids. Trimming took 7 bases from V and 0 from J, leaving 17 bases between them. The CDR3 region is CSALGTISSTDTQYF. DNA of the CDR3: TGCAGCGCCCTAGGAACTATCTCTAGCACAGATACGCAGTATTTT.

A few counts support this clonotype. The V and J genes are TRBV7-9 and TRBJ1-2; D is perhaps TRBD1 (6 bases). This CDR3 has 13 residues. Germline V gene data show CDR1 as SEHNR and CDR2 as FQNEAQ (reference sequence). Trimming cost V 7 bases and J 4 bases, with 13 bases left between them. The DNA of the CDR3 is TGTGCCAGCACCCCTGGAGGGGGCTATGGCTACACCTTC. Amino acid sequence: CASTPGGGYGYTF.

The chain links TRBV25-1 to TRBJ1-5, with a possible D match to TRBD1 (5 bases). CDR3 length equals 14 residues. CDR1 is MGHDK and CDR2 is SYGVNS in the germline V gene. V lost 3 bases, J lost 2 bases, and 8 bases lay in between. The CDR3 DNA follows: TGTGCCAGCAGTGATGCACAGGGCAATCAGCCCCAGCATTTT. This gives the protein CASSDAQGNQPQHF.

This clonotype was seen at least ten times. This chain links TRBV4-1 with TRBJ1-4; tentative D call: TRBD1 (5 bases). The CDR3 sequence is 16 residues long. V lost 6 bases to trimming and J lost 0 bases, with 14 bases between them. Per the germline V gene, CDR1 is MGHRA and CDR2 is YSYEKL. The CDR3 DNA is TGCGCCAGCAGTCCGCAGGGTCCTCCAACTAATGAAAAACTGTTTTTT. This translates into CASSPQGPPTNEKLFF.

This clonotype was counted between two and nine times. The CDR3 here is CATSDTLKNIQYF. The CDR3 nucleotides read TGTGCCACCAGCGACACATTAAAAAACATTCAGTACTTC. The gene calls are TRBV24-1 and TRBJ2-4, with D unclear. Trimming stripped 7 bases from V and 4 bases from J, with 10 bases between. The V gene's germline CDR1 is KGHDR and CDR2 SFDVKD. The CDR3 length is 13 residues.

The chain combines TRBV14 with TRBJ2-7, with unresolved D. The CDR3 runs to 13 residues. From germline, CDR1 is SGHDN and CDR2 FVKESK. V was trimmed by 3 bases and J by 6 bases, leaving 12 bases between them. Written as DNA, the CDR3 is TGTGCCAGCAGCCATGTAAGTTTCGGCGAGCAGTACTTC. Translation: CASSHVSFGEQYF. The whole variable domain, remainder taken from reference TRBV14 and TRBJ2-7, is EAGVTQFPSHSVIEKGQTVTLRCDPISGHDNLYWYRRVMGKEIKFLLHFVKESKQDESGMPNNRFLAERTGGTYSTLKVQPAELEDSGVYFCASSHVSFGEQYFGPGTRLTVT.

The rearrangement joins TRBV5-8 to TRBJ2-3, with D hard to call. The CDR3 runs 16 residues. V was clipped by 4 bases and J by 0 bases, with 15 bases between them. Germline V lookup: CDR1 SGHTS, CDR2 YDEGEE. This chain's CDR3 is CASSPRGAPSTDTQYF. In DNA form, the CDR3 reads TGTGCCAGCAGCCCGCGAGGAGCACCAAGCACAGATACGCAGTATTTT.

This chain joins TRBV12-3 or TRBV12-4 and TRBJ2-1, with D unclear. V was trimmed by 7 bases and J by 7 bases, leaving 17 bases between them. This CDR3 has 14 residues. The chain's CDR3 is CASTGWVNPNEQFF. The CDR3 DNA reads TGTGCCAGCACCGGATGGGTCAACCCGAATGAGCAGTTCTTC.

In its sample, this clonotype was seen a few times. V gene TRBV5-1 combines with J gene TRBJ2-5; D unresolved. V lost 4 bases and J 2 bases, leaving 15 bases between the germline ends. The CDR3 has 15 amino acids. Germline CDR1 reads SGHRS; CDR2 reads YFSETQ. CDR3 protein: CASSLRPTMQETQYF. CDR3 coding DNA: TGCGCCAGCAGCCTTCGCCCGACAATGCAAGAGACCCAGTACTTC.

The table lists this clonotype with a few counts. CDR3 protein: CASSQGLQLDQPQHF. The DNA of the CDR3 is TGCGCCAGCAGCCAAGGTTTACAGCTAGATCAGCCCCAGCATTTT. The chain recombines TRBV4-3 with TRBJ1-5, with D hard to call. The V end lost 1 base, the J end lost 5 bases, and 12 bases lay between the germline ends. The CDR3 sequence is 15 residues long. The germline V gene has CDR1 LGHNA and CDR2 YSLEER.

This clonotype has more than one count but fewer than ten. V and J are TRBV20-1 and TRBJ2-7; the match to TRBD1 covers 8 bases. The CDR3 length is 14 residues. Germline CDR1 DFQATT, CDR2 SNEGSKA (reference sequence). Trimming cost V 5 bases and J 2 bases; bases outside gene matches: 8. CDR3 region: CSAVDREFPYEQYF. CDR3 DNA: TGCAGTGCTGTGGACAGGGAATTCCCCTACGAGCAGTACTTC.

In its sample, this clonotype was seen once. The V call is TRBV19, the J call TRBJ2-1; the D is unclear. CDR3 size: 14 residues. CDR1 is LNHDA, CDR2 SQIVND, per germline (reference sequence). Trimming cost V 4 bases and J 5 bases, with 12 bases left between them. The CDR3 bases are TGTGCCAGTAGTAAGTTGGGGAACAACAATGAGCAGTTCTTC. Its translation: CASSKLGNNNEQFF. The entire variable domain, with the rest obtained from reference TRBV19 and TRBJ2-1, is as follows: DGGITQSPKYLFRKEGQNVTLSCEQNLNHDAMYWYRQDPGQGLRLIYYSQIVNDFQKGDIAEGYSVSREKKESFPLTVTSAQKNPTAFYLCASSKLGNNNEQFFGPGTRLTVL.

This clonotype was seen many times. The chain links TRBV12-3 or TRBV12-4 to TRBJ1-5, with D perhaps TRBD1 (6 bases). Deletions cut 7 bases from V and 6 bases from J, with 10 bases between. This CDR3 comprises 12 residues. CDR3 residues: CASTSGVQPQHF. DNA for the CDR3: TGTGCCAGCACCTCAGGGGTTCAGCCCCAGCATTTT.

About this clonotype: Being one base from a much bigger clone, this may be a read error. This rearrangement joins TRBV10-3 to TRBJ2-1; 10 bases match TRBD2. The germline V gene has CDR1 ENHRY and CDR2 SYGVKD. This CDR3 is built from 14 residues. The CDR3 loop is CAIKISGGTNEQVF. The DNA for the CDR3 is TGTGCCATCAAAATTAGCGGGGGGACCAATGAGCAGGTCTTC.

The CDR3, as DNA: TGTGCCAGCAGTGAAGCGGGGTTCAATCAGCCCCAGCATTTT. It translates to CASSEAGFNQPQHF. The chain recombines TRBV6-1 with TRBJ1-5; no firm D call. From germline, CDR1 is MNHNS and CDR2 SASEGT. This CDR3 has 14 amino acids. V gave up 0 bases and J gave up 3 bases, with 6 bases separating them.

This clonotype was recorded a few times. The chain employs TRBV5-1 and TRBJ1-4; D is unclear. The V gene lost 5 bases and the J gene lost 6 bases, with 11 bases spanning the gap. There are 13 residues in the CDR3. Germline CDR1 and CDR2: SGHRS and YFSETQ. The CDR3 DNA sequence: TGCGCCAGCAGTTTAACGACGGATGAAAAACTGTTTTTT. Amino acid sequence: CASSLTTDEKLFF.

The sample holds a few counts of this clonotype. V and J are TRBV4-1 and TRBJ1-2; no firm D call. Per the germline V gene, CDR1 is MGHRA and CDR2 is YSYEKL. Trimming pared 2 bases from V and 5 bases from J, leaving 9 bases between. This CDR3 comprises 13 residues. CDR3 DNA: TGCGCCAGCAGCCAAAGGCAGGAGTATGGCTACACCTTC. Translation: CASSQRQEYGYTF.